This TCR beta chain was profiled in a study of blood T cell repertoires in COVID-19. The data were produced by immunoSEQ multiplex PCR, yet TCRdb's version contains in-frame clones alone and is incomplete. Here the sample spans 250,000 to 400,000 clones, more than 70% being singletons. CDR3 size: 12 residues. The germline V and J ends were trimmed by 3 bases and 14 bases, with 14 bases remaining between them. The V call is TRBV12-3 or TRBV12-4, the J call TRBJ2-4, with D perhaps matching TRBD1 (6 bases). The TCR comes from a woman in her 30s with COVID-19, enrolled during active disease. Sequencing input: peripheral blood. This CDR3 is CASSFVGQTKYF. The CDR3 DNA is TGTGCCAGCAGTTTTGTGGGACAAACCAAGTACTTC.